Shown below are 26 T cell receptor beta chains from a single sample sequenced in a study of blood T cells in healthy people across ages. Together with a sample-barcoded 5' primer, a J-beta primer mix was included in a second PCR lasting roughly 6 to 12 cycles. One entry per CDR3 protein, called by TCRdb with MiXCR from the 5' RACE reads. The sample contains hundreds of thousands of distinct CDR3 sequences, roughly 48% of which appear only once. Sequenced: blood. The receptors were sampled from a man older than 75 in good health.

This clonotype has only a few counts. The chain uses TRBV28 and TRBJ2-7; TRBD2 matches 8 bases. Germline values: CDR1 MDHEN, CDR2 SYDVKM. This CDR3 contains 13 residues. Trimming at V came to 7 bases and at J to 0 bases, leaving 2 bases not matched to a gene. CDR3 residues: CASTRGGSYEQYF. In nucleotides, the CDR3 is TGTGCCAGCACCCGGGGGGGCTCCTACGAGCAGTACTTC. Using reference TRBV28 and TRBJ2-7 for the parts outside the CDR3, the full variable domain is DVKVTQSSRYLVKRTGEKVFLECVQDMDHENMFWYRQDPGLGLRLIYFSYDVKMKEKGDIPEGYSVSREKKERFSLILESASTNQTSMYLCASTRGGSYEQYFGPGTRLTVT.

The genes are TRBV28 and TRBJ2-1, with D hard to call. The CDR3 consists of 14 residues. Trimming took 6 bases from V and 4 from J, leaving 13 bases between them. Germline V lookup: CDR1 MDHEN, CDR2 SYDVKM. The CDR3 nucleotides are TGTGCCAGCAGCCCCCTGGCGGAATACAATGAGCAGTTCTTC. As protein: CASSPLAEYNEQFF.

As to this clonotype: The junction does not match germline at one end; this may be a read error. The rearrangement uses TRBV5-1 and TRBJ2-3; TRBD2 matches at 9 bases. Germline CDR1 is SGHRS and CDR2 is YFSETQ. The length of the CDR3 is 16 residues. The DNA for the CDR3 is TGCGCCGGCAGCGTACCACTAGCGGGCCTCACAGATACGCAGTATTTT. Residues: CAGSVPLAGLTDTQYF.

Comments on this clonotype: This sequence may be a read error, since a much larger clone differs from it by one base. V and J are TRBV11-3 and TRBJ2-1; D remains ambiguous. This CDR3 has 13 residues. Germline CDR1 is SGHNT and CDR2 is YENEEA. V was cut by 0 bases and J by 7 bases, with 7 bases left in between. The CDR3 here is CASSLDLENEQFF. The CDR3, as DNA: TGTGCCAGCAGCTTAGATTTGGAAAATGAGCAGTTCTTC.

V gene TRBV28 combines with J gene TRBJ1-2; D remains unclear. Trimming removed 6 bases at V and 0 bases at J, with 11 bases between. CDR3 size: 14 residues. Germline CDR1 reads MDHEN; CDR2 reads SYDVKM. Written as DNA, the CDR3 is TGTGCCAGCAGAAGATACGACCCTAACTATGGCTACACCTTC. It yields the protein CASRRYDPNYGYTF.

The sample holds one count of this clonotype. The chain joins TRBV29-1 to TRBJ2-6; D unclear. Per the germline V gene, CDR1 is SQVTM and CDR2 is ANQGSEA. V dropped 6 bases and J dropped 1 base, with 13 bases sitting between them. The CDR3 is 15 residues long. The CDR3 protein is CSVRTAVSGANVLTF. The CDR3 DNA reads TGCAGCGTACGCACGGCAGTGTCTGGGGCCAACGTCCTGACTTTC.

This clonotype was seen just once. Germline and junction disagree at one end, which may indicate a read error. V and J are TRBV11-3 and TRBJ2-3; D is perhaps TRBD2 (5 bases). This CDR3 has 12 residues. Germline V gene sequence: CDR1 SGHNT, CDR2 YENEEA. CDR3 in DNA: TGTGCCGGCAGCTTAGTGGACTATACGCAGTATTTT. Translated: CAGSLVDYTQYF.

The J gene is TRBJ2-7, the V gene TRBV5-1; D is unresolved. Germline loops: CDR1 SGHRS, CDR2 YFSETQ. This CDR3 has 13 amino acids. V was shortened by 1 base and J by 1 base, with 6 bases between the two germline ends. The CDR3 sequence: CASSLIGSYEQYF. CDR3 DNA: TGCGCCAGCAGCTTGATTGGTTCCTACGAGCAGTACTTC.

This clonotype was found a few times. The chain carries TRBV29-1 and TRBJ2-1; 11 bases line up with TRBD1. Germline CDR1 reads SQVTM; CDR2 reads ANQGSEA. The CDR3 has 13 amino acids. With 2 bases clipped from V and 12 bases from J, the junction kept 6 bases outside the gene matches. CDR3 residues: CSVELDRGQGQFF. CDR3 coding DNA: TGCAGCGTTGAATTGGACAGGGGGCAAGGGCAGTTCTTC.

This clonotype was recorded a few times. The chain is built from TRBV29-1 and TRBJ2-1; TRBD1 matches at 10 bases. V lost 7 bases, J lost 10 bases, and 13 bases stayed unmatched. CDR3 length: 14 amino acids. Germline CDR1 SQVTM, CDR2 ANQGSEA. DNA of the CDR3: TGCAGCGCTTGTACGAGACAGGGGGCCTGGGAGCAGTTCTTC. Translated: CSACTRQGAWEQFF.

The chain carries TRBV28 and TRBJ2-1; 10 bases line up with TRBD2. The J segment lost 5 bases and the V segment lost 6 bases, leaving 10 bases of the junction unmatched. Per germline, CDR1 MDHEN and CDR2 SYDVKM. This CDR3 is 16 amino acids long. The CDR3 reads CASSVALAGAHNEQFF. The CDR3 DNA sequence: TGTGCCAGCAGCGTCGCCCTAGCGGGAGCCCACAATGAGCAGTTCTTC.

The gene calls are TRBV10-3 and TRBJ2-5; no firm D call. Trimming removed 5 bases from V and 1 base from J, with 5 bases in between. This CDR3 has 12 amino acids. Germline V gene data show CDR1 as ENHRY and CDR2 as SYGVKD. The CDR3 DNA reads as TGTGCCATCAGTAGGACCCAAGAGACCCAGTACTTC. Encoded protein: CAISRTQETQYF.

The genes are TRBV6-6 and TRBJ2-1; 7 bases fit TRBD2. Trimming at V came to 7 bases and at J to 4 bases, leaving 7 bases not matched to a gene. Per the germline V gene, CDR1 is MNHNY and CDR2 is SVGAGI (reference sequence). This CDR3 region has 14 residues. CDR3 nucleotide sequence: TGTGCCAGCACCAAAGGACTAGAATACAATGAGCAGTTCTTC. This codes for CASTKGLEYNEQFF.

Turning to this clonotype: This may stem from a read error, because a much larger clone lies one nucleotide away. The V call is TRBV7-2, the J call TRBJ1-4; 8 bases agree with TRBD1. V was pared by 5 bases and J by 7 bases, with 12 bases of the junction left unmatched. There are 16 residues in the CDR3. The germline V gene encodes CDR1 SGHTA and CDR2 FQGNSA. The CDR3 is CASSPHTGGASEKLFF. In DNA form, the CDR3 reads TGTGCCAGCAGCCCTCACACAGGGGGAGCTAGTGAAAAACTGTTTTTT. Full variable domain (rest looked up from reference TRBV7-2 and TRBJ1-4): GAGVSQSPSNKVTEKGKDVELRCDPISGHTALYWYRQSLGQGLEFLIYFQGNSAPDKSGLPSDRFSAERTGGSVSTLTIQRTQQEDSAVYLCASSPHTGGASEKLFFGSGTQLSVL.

The chain couples TRBV7-9 to TRBJ1-1, with TRBD1 matching over 9 bases. CDR3 length equals 15 residues. CDR1 and CDR2 from the germline V gene are SEHNR and FQNEAQ (reference sequence). V shed 1 base, J shed 1 base, and the junction held 1 base outside the gene matches. This chain's CDR3 is CASSLGDRANTEAFF. For the CDR3, the DNA is TGTGCCAGCAGCTTAGGGGACAGGGCGAACACTGAAGCTTTCTTT.

This clonotype showed up many times. V is TRBV6-1 and J is TRBJ1-5; 10 bases line up with TRBD1. This CDR3 has 18 residues. After removal of 6 bases from V and 0 bases from J, the junction contained 11 bases not matched to a gene. The germline gives CDR1 MNHNS, CDR2 SASEGT. The CDR3 nucleotides are TGTGCCAGCAGCCACACGGGACAGGGGTTATATAGCAATCAGCCCCAGCATTTT. Its protein is CASSHTGQGLYSNQPQHF.

This clonotype turned up a few times. This chain uses TRBV6-1 with TRBJ1-1; D not resolved. Germline CDR1 MNHNS, CDR2 SASEGT. CDR3 length: 14 amino acids. Trimming took off 3 bases at V and 5 bases at J, with 13 bases between the two ends. This CDR3 reads CASSDRRRRTEAFF. The CDR3, as DNA: TGTGCCAGCAGTGACAGACGGCGAAGAACTGAAGCTTTCTTT.

V and J are TRBV27 and TRBJ2-1; D perhaps matches TRBD2 (6 bases). Germline V gene data show CDR1 as MNHEY and CDR2 as SMNVEV (reference sequence). V was clipped by 5 bases and J by 6 bases, with 14 bases between them. CDR3 length: 14 residues. Here the CDR3 DNA reads TGTGCCAGCAGTGTATGGCAGGGAGGCAATGAGCAGTTCTTC. Translating it yields CASSVWQGGNEQFF.

This clonotype showed up just once. The chain couples TRBV7-2 to TRBJ2-6; D is possibly TRBD2 (6 bases). V lost 5 bases and J 0 bases, leaving 11 bases between the germline ends. The germline gives CDR1 SGHTA, CDR2 FQGNSA. This CDR3 has 16 amino acids. This chain's CDR3 is CASSPRGISGANVLTF. CDR3 nucleotides: TGTGCCAGCAGCCCGCGCGGGATCTCTGGGGCCAACGTCCTGACTTTC. Together with reference TRBV7-2 and TRBJ2-6, the CDR3 gives the full variable domain: GAGVSQSPSNKVTEKGKDVELRCDPISGHTALYWYRQSLGQGLEFLIYFQGNSAPDKSGLPSDRFSAERTGGSVSTLTIQRTQQEDSAVYLCASSPRGISGANVLTFGAGSRLTVL.

The chain has TRBV3-1 and TRBJ2-7; 8 positions match TRBD2. The CDR3 covers 14 residues. Trimming took 1 base from V and 5 from J; bases not matched to a gene: 4. Germline loops: CDR1 LGHDT, CDR2 YNNKEL (reference sequence). As DNA, the CDR3 is TGTGCCAGCAGCCAAGCGAGCGGGAGCCACGAGCAGTACTTC. Its translation is CASSQASGSHEQYF.

The chain links TRBV20-1 to TRBJ2-4; 7 bases are a match to TRBD2. Germline CDR1 is DFQATT and CDR2 is SNEGSKA (reference sequence). J gave up 0 bases and V 5 bases, and 13 bases lay outside the gene matches. This CDR3 has 17 amino acids. The DNA for the CDR3 is TGCAGTGCTTCCCGGGGAGGGCAGGGTCAAGCCAAAAACATTCAGTACTTC. This encodes CSASRGGQGQAKNIQYF.

This clonotype occurred a few times. V and J are TRBV28 and TRBJ2-7, with D possibly called TRBD1 or TRBD2 (5 bases each). The CDR3 covers 15 residues. V was cut by 7 bases and J by 2 bases, with 18 bases left in between. Germline V gives CDR1 MDHEN, CDR2 SYDVKM. The CDR3 reads CASTGLGRGPYEQYF. CDR3 nucleotide sequence: TGTGCCAGCACCGGCCTGGGACGGGGTCCCTACGAGCAGTACTTC.

The genes are TRBV9 and TRBJ2-3; 7 bases map to TRBD2. Trimming took 2 bases from V and 0 from J; bases not matched to a gene: 3. This CDR3 has 15 amino acids. Germline V lookup: CDR1 SGDLS, CDR2 YYNGEE. The CDR3 spells CASSVSGQSTDTQYF. CDR3 DNA sequence: TGTGCCAGCAGCGTTAGCGGGCAGAGCACAGATACGCAGTATTTT. The whole variable domain, remainder taken from reference TRBV9 and TRBJ2-3, is DSGVTQTPKHLITATGQRVTLRCSPRSGDLSVYWYQQSLDQGLQFLIQYYNGEERAKGNILERFSAQQFPDLHSELNLSSLELGDSALYFCASSVSGQSTDTQYFGPGTRLTVL.

The chain carries TRBV6-2 or TRBV6-3 and TRBJ2-7, with D perhaps matching TRBD2 (6 bases). The V end lost 3 bases, the J end lost 0 bases, and 9 bases lay between the germline ends. In germline, CDR1 is MNHEY, CDR2 SVGEGT. CDR3 length equals 14 residues. The CDR3 DNA reads as TGTGCCAGCAGTTATGGCGGGACCTCCTACGAGCAGTACTTC. Its translation is CASSYGGTSYEQYF.

The gene calls are TRBV20-1 and TRBJ1-3; weak D call: TRBD1 (6 bases). Germline V gene sequence: CDR1 DFQATT, CDR2 SNEGSKA (reference sequence). Trimming shortened V by 0 bases and J by 3 bases, and 15 bases separated the two germline ends. CDR3 length: 16 amino acids. For the CDR3, the DNA is TGCAGTGCTAGAGATTCGGCGGGGGCTGTTGGAAACACCATATATTTT. Translated, it gives CSARDSAGAVGNTIYF.

This chain connects TRBV5-1 to TRBJ2-1, with TRBD2 identical over 7 bases. The junction had 10 bases not matched to a gene; V was cut back by 3 bases and J by 4 bases. Looked up from germline, CDR1 is SGHRS and CDR2 is YFSETQ. The CDR3 consists of 16 residues. CDR3 DNA sequence: TGCGCCAGCAGCTCACCGGGACTATCAACATACAATGAGCAGTTCTTC. This codes for CASSSPGLSTYNEQFF.